Shown below are 10 T cell receptor beta chains from a single sample sequenced in a study of breast tumors, draining lymph nodes, adjacent tissues. Axillary draining lymph nodes of breast cancer patients supplied the node samples. One entry per CDR3 protein, called by TCRdb with MiXCR from the multiplex PCR reads. Here the sample spans fewer than 150,000 distinct CDR3 sequences, 21% being singletons. Sequenced material: axillary lymph node tissue. These receptors all come from a female donor with breast cancer. Some clones in this sample may be carry-over from other donors' samples.

CDR3 coding DNA: TGTGCCAGCAGTTCAGCGGGAGCCGGGGCTGGGGCCAACGTCCTGACTTTC. Translating it yields CASSSAGAGAGANVLTF. The V gene is TRBV28, the J gene TRBJ2-6; 8 nucleotides align to TRBD2. The J segment lost 2 bases and the V segment lost 4 bases, leaving 7 bases of the junction unmatched. Germline V gene data show CDR1 as MDHEN and CDR2 as SYDVKM. The CDR3 runs 17 residues.

This clonotype was counted ten times or more. The gene calls are TRBV6-1 and TRBJ1-6; 7 bases match TRBD1. CDR1 is MNHNS, CDR2 SASEGT, per germline. The CDR3 is 16 amino acids. The trim removed 4 bases at V and 3 bases at J, leaving 6 bases unmatched. The CDR3 here is CASSARDRDYNSPLHF. DNA for the CDR3: TGTGCCAGCAGTGCTCGAGACAGGGACTATAATTCACCCCTCCACTTT.

This clonotype has a count of ten or more. The genes are TRBV19 and TRBJ2-7; 10 nucleotides line up with TRBD2. This CDR3 has 15 residues. Germline CDR1 LNHDA, CDR2 SQIVND (reference sequence). The V and J ends lost 5 bases and 5 bases, in that order; junction bases with no gene match: 9. The CDR3 loop is CASSPTTSGYHEQYF. The DNA for the CDR3 is TGTGCCAGTAGTCCAACGACTAGCGGGTACCACGAGCAGTACTTC.

At least ten counts were recorded for this clonotype. The chain carries TRBV28 and TRBJ2-7, with 8 nucleotides matching TRBD2. V was clipped by 5 bases and J by 2 bases; unmatched bases: 8. Germline V gene lookup returns CDR1 MDHEN and CDR2 SYDVKM. This CDR3 has 15 amino acids. The CDR3 spells CASSPLREGAYEQYF. In nucleotides, the CDR3 is TGTGCCAGCAGTCCCTTACGGGAGGGAGCCTACGAGCAGTACTTC.

Ten or more counts support this clonotype. The V gene is TRBV20-1, the J gene TRBJ1-2, with 7 positions matching TRBD1. The CDR3 loop spans 16 amino acids. The ends lost 0 bases at V and 3 bases at J; junction bases unmatched: 10. Germline assignment: CDR1 DFQATT and CDR2 SNEGSKA (reference sequence). CDR3 sequence (DNA): TGCAGTGCTAGAGATCCGACAGGGAATTTAGACTATGGCTACACCTTC. As protein: CSARDPTGNLDYGYTF.

The chain combines TRBV13 with TRBJ2-2; D gene ambiguous. Germline V gene data show CDR1 as PRHDT and CDR2 as FYEKMQ (reference sequence). V was trimmed by 0 bases and J by 5 bases, leaving 7 bases between them. The CDR3 length is 14 residues. CDR3 coding DNA: TGTGCCAGCAGCTTAGGAGGACGGACCGGGGAGCTGTTTTTT. Protein sequence: CASSLGGRTGELFF.

This clonotype showed up many times. This chain links TRBV19 with TRBJ2-2; unclear D gene. Germline V gives CDR1 LNHDA, CDR2 SQIVND (reference sequence). Trimming cost V 3 bases and J 0 bases, with 5 bases left between them. The CDR3 runs to 14 residues. CDR3 DNA sequence: TGTGCCAGTAGTATCGGACCGAACACCGGGGAGCTGTTTTTT. The encoded protein is CASSIGPNTGELFF.

This clonotype was seen at least ten times. The chain carries TRBV5-4 and TRBJ2-2, with 9 bases matching TRBD1. V shed 4 bases and J 5 bases; nucleotides not matched to a gene: 6. This CDR3 is 15 amino acids long. The germline V gene has CDR1 SGHNT and CDR2 YYREEE (reference sequence). The CDR3 coding sequence is TGTGCCAGCAGCCCAGGGACAGGGCAAACCGGGGAGCTGTTTTTT. It encodes CASSPGTGQTGELFF.

This clonotype was detected a few times. V gene TRBV5-6 combines with J gene TRBJ2-2, with D tentatively TRBD1 (5 bases). CDR3 length: 15 residues. Germline-derived CDR1 and CDR2 are SGHDT and YYEEEE. Trimming removed 4 bases at V and 1 base at J, with 11 bases between. The CDR3 spells CASSTGPVNTGELFF. CDR3 sequence (DNA): TGTGCCAGCAGCACAGGTCCTGTGAACACCGGGGAGCTGTTTTTT.

Remarks on this clonotype: This may come from a read error, since a much larger clone is one base off. The chain couples TRBV20-1 to TRBJ2-3, with D perhaps TRBD2 (6 bases). The ends were cut back, 2 bases at V and 4 bases at J, with 19 bases in the middle. The CDR3 has 16 amino acids. Germline V gene sequence: CDR1 DFQATT, CDR2 SNEGSKA (reference sequence). The CDR3 DNA is TGCAGTGCTAGAAAAGCAAGGCGGGACTTAGCAGATACGCAGTATTTT. Encoded protein: CSARKARRDLADTQYF.